This T cell receptor beta chain originates from a study of blood T cell repertoires in COVID-19. About the research overall: Material from acute and convalescent COVID-19 was sourced from the United States, Italy and Spain. The analysed material was cDNA or gDNA that came from T cells, B-cell-depleted T cells, or PBMCs.

V shed 2 bases and J 4 bases; nucleotides not matched to a gene: 12. Germline V gene sequence: CDR1 SGHTA, CDR2 FQGNSA. This CDR3 comprises 17 residues. Under the authors' procedure: Cell counts per sample came from amplifying reference gene primers. The method was immunoSEQ multiplex PCR; TCRdb's version includes in-frame clones alone and lacks a portion of them. V and J calls and clone size come straight from that table; D and trimming were deduced from the DNA. This table has 150,000 to 170,000 clones, 65% to 85% appearing once. This clonotype originated in an elderly woman with acute or convalescent COVID-19. The chain couples TRBV7-2 to TRBJ2-3; 7 bases align to TRBD2. Sequenced: peripheral blood. For the CDR3, the DNA is TGTGCCAGCAGCTTATTGGGCGGGGGTGCCGCCCCAGATACGCAGTATTTT. Protein product: CASSLLGGGAAPDTQYF.